This note documents a single T cell receptor (beta chain) sequence. Its cognate antigen is unknown. The germline gives CDR1 SGHDN, CDR2 FVKESK. The CDR3 extends over 18 amino acids. V was shortened by 0 bases and J by 3 bases, with 17 bases between the two germline ends. Every contributor of samples was a Caucasian grown-up residing in Nashville, Tennessee. This sample is part of a study of shared clonotypes between healthy human individuals. Study at large: Each donor's CD4 naive and CD4 memory cells filled three plates apiece, CD8 naive two, and CD8 memory one. The study's findings and limits: Tissue TCR repertoires likely differ from these blood-only repertoires.

Sorted-subset replicate PCR reactions were performed with about 200 ng DNA, corresponding to about 32,000 T cell genomes. Assay: immunoSEQ multiplex PCR; the TCRdb copy retains only in-frame clones and omits some. This repertoire shows under 150,000 clones, about 70% found once; its top ten account for about 22%. The chain recombines TRBV14 with TRBJ2-2; D tentatively reads TRBD1 or TRBD2 (5 bases each). This TCR was sampled from a woman aged 25 to 39 in good health. The specimen was memory CD8+ T cells sorted from blood. The subset here: CD45RO+ cells pooled with CCR7-negative TemRA cells. DNA of the CDR3: TGTGCCAGCAGCCAAGACAGGGACGATCTAGTGTACACCGGGGAGCTGTTTTTT. This translates into CASSQDRDDLVYTGELFF.